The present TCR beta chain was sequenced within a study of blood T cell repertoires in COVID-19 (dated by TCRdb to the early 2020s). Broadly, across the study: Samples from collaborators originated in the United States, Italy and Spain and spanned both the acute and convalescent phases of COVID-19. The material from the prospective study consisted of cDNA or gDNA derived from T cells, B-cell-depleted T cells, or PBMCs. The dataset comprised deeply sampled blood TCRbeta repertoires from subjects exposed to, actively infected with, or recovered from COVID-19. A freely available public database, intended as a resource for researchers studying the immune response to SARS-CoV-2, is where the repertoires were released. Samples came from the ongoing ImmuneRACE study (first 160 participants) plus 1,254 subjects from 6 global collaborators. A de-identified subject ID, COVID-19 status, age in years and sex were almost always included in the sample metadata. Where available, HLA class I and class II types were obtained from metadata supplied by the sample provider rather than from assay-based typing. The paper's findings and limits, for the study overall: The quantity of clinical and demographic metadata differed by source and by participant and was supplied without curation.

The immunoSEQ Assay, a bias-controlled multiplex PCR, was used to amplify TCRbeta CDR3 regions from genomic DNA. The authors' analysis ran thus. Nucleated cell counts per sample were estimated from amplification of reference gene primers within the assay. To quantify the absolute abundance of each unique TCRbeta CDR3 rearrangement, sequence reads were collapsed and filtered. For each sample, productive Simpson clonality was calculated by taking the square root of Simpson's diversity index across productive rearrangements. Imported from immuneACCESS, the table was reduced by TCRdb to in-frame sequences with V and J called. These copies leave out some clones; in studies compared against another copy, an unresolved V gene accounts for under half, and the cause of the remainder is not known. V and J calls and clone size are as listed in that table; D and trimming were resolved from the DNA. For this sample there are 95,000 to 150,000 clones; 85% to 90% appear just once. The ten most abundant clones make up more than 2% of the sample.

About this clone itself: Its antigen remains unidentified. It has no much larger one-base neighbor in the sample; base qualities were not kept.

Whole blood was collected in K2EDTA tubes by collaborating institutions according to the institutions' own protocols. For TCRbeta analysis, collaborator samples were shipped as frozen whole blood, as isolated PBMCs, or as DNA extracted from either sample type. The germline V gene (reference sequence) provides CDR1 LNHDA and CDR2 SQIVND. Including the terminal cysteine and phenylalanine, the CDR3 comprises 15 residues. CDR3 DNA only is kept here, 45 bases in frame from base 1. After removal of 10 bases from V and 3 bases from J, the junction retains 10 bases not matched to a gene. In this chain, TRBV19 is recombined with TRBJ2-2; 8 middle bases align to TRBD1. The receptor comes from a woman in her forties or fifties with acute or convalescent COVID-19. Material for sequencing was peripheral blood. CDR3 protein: CATKDRGFDTGELFF. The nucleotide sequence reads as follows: TGTGCCACCAAAGACAGGGGATTTGACACCGGGGAGCTGTTTTTT.